This TCR beta chain comes out of a study of vaccination effects on CD4 cells after COVID-19. Broader study findings: Clones from infection and from vaccination both contracted markedly late after vaccination.

This table comes from immunoSEQ multiplex PCR, and its TCRdb copy is limited to in-frame clones, with some not included. The sample shows about 27,000 clones, approximately 70% of them seen only once. Concerning this clone itself: Its antigen remains unidentified.

Before sequencing took place, the ViraFEST assay used viral peptide pools to expand antigen-specific CD4+ T cells. Isolating CD4+ T cells followed around nine days of culture. Previously uninfected by SARS-CoV-2, the vaccine recipients also showed negative nucleocapsid antibodies. The CDR3 runs 13 residues. The germline gives CDR1 SGHTA, CDR2 FQGNSA. Between the trimmed V and J ends, which lost 6 bases and 3 bases, there was a span of 9 bases. The V and J genes are TRBV7-2 and TRBJ2-1; D call uncertain. This sequence originates from a human donor who received a COVID-19 vaccine. This specimen was CD4+ T cells from PBMCs cultured with HCoV-NL63 spike peptides, taken before COVID-19 vaccination. CDR3 DNA: TGTGCCAGCAGTACGCCCAACTACAATGAGCAGTTCTTC. Residues: CASSTPNYNEQFF.